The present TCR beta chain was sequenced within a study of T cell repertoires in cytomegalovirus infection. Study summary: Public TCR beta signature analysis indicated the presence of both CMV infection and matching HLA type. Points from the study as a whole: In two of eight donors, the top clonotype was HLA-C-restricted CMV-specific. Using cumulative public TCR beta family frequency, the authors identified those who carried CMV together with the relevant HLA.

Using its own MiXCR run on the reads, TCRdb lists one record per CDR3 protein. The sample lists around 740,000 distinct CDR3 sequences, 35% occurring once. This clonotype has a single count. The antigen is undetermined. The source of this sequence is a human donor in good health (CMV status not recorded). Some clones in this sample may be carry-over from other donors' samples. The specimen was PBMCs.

The chain's CDR3 is CASSLAQVNYGYTF. CDR3 in DNA: TGTGCCAGCAGTTTAGCCCAGGTGAACTATGGCTACACCTTC. V gene TRBV12-3 or TRBV12-4 combines with J gene TRBJ1-2; D uncertain. Between the trimmed V and J ends, which lost 0 bases and 2 bases, there was a span of 7 bases. The CDR3 is 14 amino acids.